The 14 T cell receptor beta chains reported below all come from one sample, sequenced in a study of human thymus T cells. Sequencing was performed with immunoSEQ multiplex PCR; in TCRdb, only in-frame clones are kept and a portion is missing. This sample has around 45,000 clones, with approximately 95% found just once. The specimen sequenced was blood. These TCRs come from a girl less than two years old with a congenital heart defect but otherwise immunologically healthy.

The gene calls are TRBV18 and TRBJ2-7; 9 bases are a match to TRBD1. The CDR3 extends over 17 amino acids. Germline V gives CDR1 KGHSH, CDR2 LQKENI. J gave up 6 bases and V 4 bases, and 16 bases lay outside the gene matches. CDR3 coding DNA: TGTGCCAGCTCACTACAACCACCGGGGACAGGGTACTCCGAGCAGTACTTC. Its translation: CASSLQPPGTGYSEQYF.

The rearrangement links TRBV4-3 to TRBJ2-3, with TRBD1 as a possible D gene (5 bases). Trimming removed 1 base from V and 0 bases from J, with 8 bases in between. In germline, CDR1 is LGHNA, CDR2 YSLEER. The CDR3 has 15 residues. DNA of the CDR3: TGCGCCAGCAGCCAAGGCCCAGGGAGCACAGATACGCAGTATTTT. It is translated as CASSQGPGSTDTQYF.

The V call is TRBV9, the J call TRBJ2-1; 8 nucleotides align to TRBD2. The V gene end was trimmed by 0 bases and the J gene end by 7 bases; junction bases not matched to a gene: 9. The CDR3 runs to 16 residues. Germline values: CDR1 SGDLS, CDR2 YYNGEE. The CDR3 here is CASSVAREGPKNEQFF. The CDR3 region has the DNA TGTGCCAGCAGCGTAGCCCGGGAGGGCCCGAAGAATGAGCAGTTCTTC.

V is TRBV28 and J is TRBJ1-5, with D possibly being TRBD1 (5 bases). V was shortened by 4 bases and J by 4 bases, with 20 bases between the two germline ends. This CDR3 contains 17 residues. Germline V gives CDR1 MDHEN, CDR2 SYDVKM. Here the CDR3 reads CASSSIVQGRANQPQHF. For the CDR3, the DNA is TGTGCCAGCAGTTCAATAGTTCAGGGCAGGGCTAATCAGCCCCAGCATTTT.

The chain combines TRBV27 with TRBJ2-3, with D tentatively TRBD1 or TRBD2 (5 bases each). The CDR3 loop spans 14 amino acids. Germline CDR1 reads MNHEY; CDR2 reads SMNVEV (reference sequence). V was clipped by 2 bases and J by 3 bases, with 9 bases between them. The DNA for the CDR3 is TGTGCCAGCAGTTTAGTTTGGGGGACAGATACGCAGTATTTT. This gives the protein CASSLVWGTDTQYF.

The genes are TRBV29-1 and TRBJ1-4; D is unclear. Trimming took off 4 bases at V and 2 bases at J, with 5 bases between the two ends. This CDR3 has 12 residues. Germline loops: CDR1 SQVTM, CDR2 ANQGSEA. This CDR3 is CSVGGTNEKLFF. The DNA for the CDR3 is TGCAGCGTTGGTGGGACTAATGAAAAACTGTTTTTT.

A single count supports this clone. This sequence joins TRBV5-1 and TRBJ2-7; D remains ambiguous. V lost 3 bases and J lost 2, with 3 bases in between. This CDR3 has 11 residues. Germline lookup yields CDR1 SGHRS and CDR2 YFSETQ. The CDR3 DNA reads TGCGCCAGCAGCTCTCCCTACGAGCAGTACTTC. It yields the protein CASSSPYEQYF.

This clone was seen a handful of times. V is TRBV18 and J is TRBJ1-2; D uncertain. CDR3 length: 13 amino acids. Per the germline V gene, CDR1 is KGHSH and CDR2 is LQKENI. V dropped 0 bases and J dropped 8 bases, with 10 bases sitting between them. DNA of the CDR3: TGTGCCAGCTCACCACCGGCTAGGGTGGGCTACACCTTC. Amino acids: CASSPPARVGYTF.

V and J are TRBV11-3 and TRBJ2-2, with D unclear. V lost 0 bases and J 7 bases, leaving 12 bases between the germline ends. The CDR3 consists of 15 residues. CDR1 is SGHNT, CDR2 YENEEA, per germline. This chain's CDR3 is CASSLDPVTDGELFF. Written as DNA, the CDR3 is TGTGCCAGCAGCTTAGATCCCGTAACGGACGGGGAGCTGTTTTTT.

In DNA form, the CDR3 reads TGTGCCAGCAGCCTCCCCCGTCGGGGTTTGGATACGCAGTATTTT. Its protein product is CASSLPRRGLDTQYF. V gene TRBV14 combines with J gene TRBJ2-3; D is possibly TRBD2 (5 bases). CDR1 and CDR2 (germline): SGHDN, FVKESK. The CDR3 has 15 amino acids. V dropped 4 bases and J dropped 6 bases, with 17 bases sitting between them.

V gene TRBV27 combines with J gene TRBJ2-5, with 10 bases matching TRBD2. Germline V lookup: CDR1 MNHEY, CDR2 SMNVEV (reference sequence). Trimming took 4 bases from V and 4 from J; bases not matched to a gene: 12. This CDR3 has 17 residues. In DNA, the CDR3 is TGTGCCAGCAGTTCCGGACTAGCGGTTCCTCTGGCAGAGACCCAGTACTTC. It encodes CASSSGLAVPLAETQYF.

V and J are TRBV28 and TRBJ1-2; perhaps TRBD1 as D (5 bases). With 3 bases removed from V and 8 bases from J, the gap between germline ends came to 13 bases. This CDR3 region has 13 residues. Looked up from germline, CDR1 is MDHEN and CDR2 is SYDVKM. CDR3 DNA: TGTGCCAGCAGTTTGGGGGGGTCGAAAGGCTACACCTTC. This encodes CASSLGGSKGYTF.

This chain links TRBV5-1 with TRBJ2-1; TRBD1 might be the D (6 bases). Germline V lookup: CDR1 SGHRS, CDR2 YFSETQ. Trimming left V 0 bases short and J 7 bases short, with 11 bases between. The CDR3 is 14 amino acids. CDR3 sequence (DNA): TGCGCCAGCAGCTTGGGCACAGGGCGGAATGAGCAGTTCTTC. Residues: CASSLGTGRNEQFF.

This chain links TRBV21-1 with TRBJ2-3; the table names TRBD2, a call not compared with the DNA. TRBV21-1 is assigned pseudogene status. CDR3 length equals 14 residues. CDR3 in amino acids: CASSPPQTAGLQYF. The CDR3 DNA is TGTGCCAGCAGTCCCCCGCAAACCGCAGGACTCCAGTATTTT.